These 15 T cell receptor beta chains came from one sample sequenced in a study of blood T cells in healthy people across ages. Combining a sample-barcoded 5' primer with a J-beta primer mix, a second PCR ran for about 7 to 11 cycles. MiXCR was run by TCRdb on the 5' RACE reads, yielding one entry per CDR3 protein. This sample has about 810,000 distinct CDR3 sequences, with about 37% found just once. The sample comprised blood. These receptors originate from a man in his late teens or twenties in good health.

This sequence joins TRBV4-3 and TRBJ1-2; D perhaps matches TRBD1 (5 bases). V lost 0 bases, J lost 4 bases, and 9 bases lay in between. From germline, CDR1 is LGHNA and CDR2 YSLEER. The length of the CDR3 is 14 residues. CDR3 sequence reads: CASSQDGGFYGYTF. As DNA, the CDR3 is TGCGCCAGCAGCCAAGACGGGGGATTCTATGGCTACACCTTC.

This clonotype was counted once. This chain links TRBV12-3 or TRBV12-4 with TRBJ1-2; 9 bases fit TRBD1. The CDR3 loop spans 14 amino acids. The ends lost 5 bases at V and 11 bases at J; junction bases unmatched: 12. CDR3 in DNA: TGTGCCAGCAGTCGGAGGAGGACAGGGGAGAGTTACACCTTC. Its translation is CASSRRRTGESYTF.

The chain links TRBV5-1 to TRBJ2-1; 14 nucleotides agree with TRBD2. Trimming at V came to 4 bases and at J to 2 bases, leaving 2 bases not matched to a gene. Germline loops: CDR1 SGHRS, CDR2 YFSETQ. The CDR3 loop spans 16 amino acids. CDR3 in DNA: TGCGCCAGCAGCGCGGGACTAGCGGGGGCCTACAATGAGCAGTTCTTC. This translates into CASSAGLAGAYNEQFF. Using reference TRBV5-1 and TRBJ2-1 for the parts outside the CDR3, the full variable domain is KAGVTQTPRYLIKTRGQQVTLSCSPISGHRSVSWYQQTPGQGLQFLFEYFSETQRNKGNFPGRFSGRQFSNSRSEMNVSTLELGDSALYLCASSAGLAGAYNEQFFGPGTRLTVL.

At least ten counts were recorded for this clonotype. The V gene is TRBV12-3 or TRBV12-4, the J gene TRBJ2-5; TRBD1 matches at 12 bases. Unmatched junction bases numbered 2, after V lost 5 bases and J lost 1 base. The CDR3 sequence is 15 residues long. CDR3 coding DNA: TGTGCCAGCAGTCCGGGACAGGGGGCCCAAGAGACCCAGTACTTC. Translated: CASSPGQGAQETQYF.

At least ten counts were recorded for this clonotype. The V gene is TRBV4-1, the J gene TRBJ2-1; TRBD1 matches at 8 bases. Trimming took 1 base from V and 7 from J; bases not matched to a gene: 6. CDR3 size: 15 residues. Germline lookup yields CDR1 MGHRA and CDR2 YSYEKL. This chain's CDR3 is CASSQVEGDRNEQFF. The CDR3 DNA reads as TGCGCCAGCAGCCAAGTTGAGGGGGACAGGAATGAGCAGTTCTTC.

This clonotype appeared a few times. The chain couples TRBV14 to TRBJ1-2; D perhaps matches TRBD1 (5 bases). V was pared by 4 bases and J by 9 bases, with 12 bases between. Germline V gene sequence: CDR1 SGHDN, CDR2 FVKESK. This CDR3 spans 12 amino acids. DNA for the CDR3: TGTGCCAGCAGCCCCGGGGCCGGCAGCTACACCTTC. It translates to CASSPGAGSYTF. Complete variable domain (other parts from reference TRBV14 and TRBJ1-2): EAGVTQFPSHSVIEKGQTVTLRCDPISGHDNLYWYRRVMGKEIKFLLHFVKESKQDESGMPNNRFLAERTGGTYSTLKVQPAELEDSGVYFCASSPGAGSYTFGSGTRLTVV.

The J gene is TRBJ2-2, the V gene TRBV2; a possible D gene is TRBD2 (5 bases). V was clipped by 6 bases and J by 6 bases, with 11 bases between them. The CDR3 contains 13 residues. CDR1 is SNHLY and CDR2 is FYNNEI in the germline V gene. The CDR3 sequence is CASRALASGELFF. DNA of the CDR3: TGTGCCAGCAGAGCCTTAGCGTCCGGGGAGCTGTTTTTT. The full variable domain, its missing parts supplied by reference TRBV2 and TRBJ2-2, is EPEVTQTPSHQVTQMGQEVILRCVPISNHLYFYWYRQILGQKVEFLVSFYNNEISEKSEIFDDQFSVERPDGSNFTLKIRSTKLEDSAMYFCASRALASGELFFGEGSRLTVL.

The chain carries TRBV4-2 and TRBJ2-7, with 7 bases lining up with TRBD2. V was pared by 0 bases and J by 2 bases, with 7 bases of the junction left unmatched. In germline, CDR1 is LGHNA, CDR2 YNFKEQ. This CDR3 region has 16 residues. The DNA for the CDR3 is TGTGCCAGCAGCCAAGATCCGAGACTAGCTCCCTACGAGCAGTACTTC. As protein: CASSQDPRLAPYEQYF.

This clonotype occurred once. The chain links TRBV7-9 to TRBJ1-2, with D possibly being TRBD1 (5 bases). Germline V gene data show CDR1 as SEHNR and CDR2 as FQNEAQ (reference sequence). CDR3 length: 13 residues. Trimming removed 5 bases at V and 13 bases at J, with 20 bases between. The CDR3 DNA is TGTGCCAGCAGCCCGATCGGCGGGGGTCTAGTCACCTTC. Translating it yields CASSPIGGGLVTF.

The rearrangement uses TRBV20-1 and TRBJ2-3; TRBD2 matches at 13 bases. The CDR3 totals 16 residues. J lost 4 bases, V lost 6 bases, and 10 bases had no gene match. The germline gives CDR1 DFQATT, CDR2 SNEGSKA (reference sequence). CDR3 in DNA: TGCAGTGCCGATCGGACTAGCGGGGGAGCTGCAGATACGCAGTATTTT. This codes for CSADRTSGGAADTQYF.

This chain uses TRBV7-2 with TRBJ2-7; D is perhaps TRBD1 or TRBD2 (6 bases each). Germline lookup yields CDR1 SGHTA and CDR2 FQGNSA. The V end was cut by 1 base, the J end by 7 bases, with 20 bases between. The CDR3 consists of 16 residues. The CDR3 is CASSLERGEIYNEQYF. The DNA for the CDR3 is TGTGCCAGCAGCTTAGAAAGGGGGGAGATATACAATGAGCAGTACTTC.

In this sample, this clonotype turned up a few times. J is TRBJ2-7 and V is TRBV5-1; maybe TRBD1 (6 bases). CDR3 size: 15 residues. Trimming pared 3 bases from V and 0 bases from J, leaving 13 bases between. CDR1 is SGHRS and CDR2 is YFSETQ in the germline V gene. CDR3 DNA sequence: TGCGCCAGCAGCTCAGGACAGACGAGCTCCTACGAGCAGTACTTC. Its translation is CASSSGQTSSYEQYF.

This clonotype was recorded once. The chain has TRBV2 and TRBJ1-3; tentative D call: TRBD1 (6 bases). CDR1 and CDR2 from the germline V gene are SNHLY and FYNNEI. V dropped 10 bases and J dropped 1 base, with 17 bases sitting between them. This CDR3 is 15 amino acids long. Written as DNA, the CDR3 is TGTGCCAACCTGGGGAGGGACATTTCTGGAAACACCATATATTTT. It codes for CANLGRDISGNTIYF.

The V gene is TRBV6-6, the J gene TRBJ2-3, with D possibly being TRBD2 (5 bases). V lost 6 bases and J lost 6, with 22 bases in between. The CDR3 consists of 16 residues. CDR1 is MNHNY and CDR2 is SVGAGI in the germline V gene (reference sequence). This CDR3 is CASSPSGRPFTDTQYF. CDR3 DNA sequence: TGTGCCAGCAGCCCATCGGGGAGACCCTTCACTGATACGCAGTATTTT.

This clonotype came up a few times. The rearrangement uses TRBV20-1 and TRBJ2-7, with 8 positions matching TRBD2. CDR3 length equals 14 residues. J was trimmed by 0 bases and V by 7 bases; bases with no gene match: 8. CDR1 and CDR2 from the germline V gene are DFQATT and SNEGSKA (reference sequence). CDR3 loop: CSGLAGRGSYEQYF. Written as DNA, the CDR3 is TGCAGTGGTTTAGCGGGGAGAGGCTCCTACGAGCAGTACTTC.